Detailed here is one T cell receptor beta chain. What it recognizes is unknown. CDR3 length: 15 residues. Losses at the gene ends were 4 bases for V and 2 bases for J; bases not matched to a gene: 7. In germline, CDR1 is PRHDT, CDR2 FYEKMQ (reference sequence). Produced via immunoSEQ multiplex PCR; TCRdb's table is partial and in-frame only. The sample has 55,000 to 75,000 clones; roughly 80% are singletons. This record comes from a study of OX40 agonist ivuxolimab in advanced cancers. Study-level results: The authors also found low normalized T-cell clonal expansion in some nonresponders.

This sequence joins TRBV13 and TRBJ2-5; TRBD1 agrees at 7 bases. This receptor was obtained from an adult with an advanced solid tumor such as melanoma, head and neck, liver or kidney cancer. Sequenced here: CD4+ or CD8+ T cells sorted from blood, sampled in a trial of the OX40 agonist ivuxolimab. The CDR3 loop reads CASSSRQGRQETQYF. The CDR3 DNA reads as TGTGCCAGCAGCTCTCGACAGGGTAGACAAGAGACCCAGTACTTC. Full variable domain (outside the CDR3, taken from reference TRBV13 and TRBJ2-5): AAGVIQSPRHLIKEKRETATLKCYPIPRHDTVYWYQQGPGQDPQFLISFYEKMQSDKGSIPDRFSAQQFSDYHSELNMSSLELGDSALYFCASSSRQGRQETQYFGPGTRLLVL.